This T cell receptor (beta chain) derives from a study of blood T cells in healthy people across ages. Samples each yielded at least 6 micrograms of total RNA. This clonotype was detected ten times or more. Germline CDR1 SGHTA, CDR2 FQGNSA. The CDR3 is made up of 11 amino acids. V lost 5 bases and J lost 6, with 8 bases in between. The second PCR ran about 7 to 12 cycles with a sample-barcoded 5' primer and J-beta primers. From each sample, at least 2.5 million paired-end reads containing CDR3 were obtained. TCRdb fed the 5' RACE reads into MiXCR, producing one record per CDR3 protein. The repertoire holds over 1.5 million distinct CDR3 sequences, with roughly 49% as singletons.

This TCR was sampled from a woman between 40 and 50 years old in good health. The sample taken for sequencing was blood. This chain links TRBV7-2 with TRBJ2-7; D is uncertain. Here the CDR3 reads CASSIGPEQYF. The CDR3 DNA sequence: TGTGCCAGCAGCATAGGCCCCGAGCAGTACTTC.